A selection of T cell receptor beta chains follows, all from one sample in a study of cytomegalovirus exposure and HLA in healthy donors. Sequencing used immunoSEQ multiplex PCR; TCRdb keeps in-frame clones, though not all of them. Of about 150,000 clones listed, around 70% are singletons. Sequenced sample: PBMCs. The receptors here all came from a man between 25 and 39 years old in good health and CMV-seronegative. Each CDR3 is given with its conserved first and last residue. The order of the fields is J gene, V gene, D gene, clone size, CDR3 DNA, CDR3 protein. The D gene is left open where the match is weak. Size tells how often a clone was seen (once, few, many) or the class of an expanded clone, and some rows leave it out.

>TRBJ2-2|TRBV5-1|NA|few
TGCGCCAGACAGGGAGGGGACACCGGGGAGCTGTTTTTT
CARQGGDTGELFF
>TRBJ2-3|TRBV4-2|NA|many
TGTGCCAGCAGCCAAGAAACAGGGCCTCGCACAGATACGCAGTATTTT
CASSQETGPRTDTQYF
>TRBJ1-2|TRBV28|TRBD1|NA
TGTGCCAGCAGACTCCCCGGACAGGATAACTATGGCTACACCTTC
CASRLPGQDNYGYTF
>TRBJ1-1|TRBV5-4|NA|once
TGTGCCAGCAGCCTAGAGGGCGGGAAGAACACTGAAGCTTTCTTT
CASSLEGGKNTEAFF
>TRBJ2-1|TRBV7-9|TRBD2|NA
TGTGCCAGCAGCCATACTAGCGGGGGGCCACCACAGTTCTTC
CASSHTSGGPPQFF
>TRBJ2-2|TRBV2|NA|NA
TGTGCCAGCAGTGACCCAGGGAGGGGGGAGCTGTTTTTT
CASSDPGRGELFF
>TRBJ2-5|TRBV28|NA|NA
TGTGCCAGCAGCTTGAGCGTTCAAGAGACCCAGTACTTC
CASSLSVQETQYF
>TRBJ2-7|TRBV9|NA|NA
TGTGCCAGCAGCGCAAATCGACGTCGACTACCACTCTCCTACGAGCAGTACTTC
CASSANRRRLPLSYEQYF
>TRBJ2-1|TRBV7-7|TRBD1|once
TGTGCTAGCAGCTGGGACAGGTACAATGAGCAGTTCTTC
CASSWDRYNEQFF
>TRBJ2-7|TRBV4-3|NA|once
TGCGCCAGCAGCCAAGGGACTCCTCCCTACGAGCAGTACTTC
CASSQGTPPYEQYF
>TRBJ2-5|TRBV11-1|NA|NA
TGTGCCAGCAGCCCCACGGACTACCAAGAGACCCAGTACTTC
CASSPTDYQETQYF
>TRBJ2-2|TRBV5-4|NA|few
TGTGCCAGCAGCTTGGGACGGGATAACACCGGGGAGCTGTTTTTT
CASSLGRDNTGELFF
>TRBJ1-5|TRBV15|NA|NA
TGTGCCACCAGCAGAGGCCATGGGGGGGCGGGTCAGCCCCAGCATTTT
CATSRGHGGAGQPQHF
>TRBJ1-6|TRBV9|NA|few
TGTGCCAGCAGCCCAGAACAGGGAGGGAATTCACCCCTCCACTTT
CASSPEQGGNSPLHF
>TRBJ1-3|TRBV7-2|TRBD1|NA
TGTGCCAGCAGCTTAACCACAGGGGTAGGAAACACCATATATTTT
CASSLTTGVGNTIYF
>TRBJ2-1|TRBV13|NA|few
TGTGCCAGCAGCTCCTGGGGCGGCAATGAGCAGTTCTTC
CASSSWGGNEQFF
>TRBJ2-7|TRBV29-1|TRBD1|NA
TGCAGCGTTGAACCCGGACAGGGTTCCTACGAGCAGTACTTC
CSVEPGQGSYEQYF
>TRBJ2-7|TRBV10-3|NA|NA
TGTGCCATCAGTCCAGACAGCGGGTACGAGCAGTACTTC
CAISPDSGYEQYF
>TRBJ2-5|TRBV11-2|NA|NA
TGTGCCAGCAGCTTAGGGGACTGGTGGGAGACCCAGTACTTC
CASSLGDWWETQYF
>TRBJ2-1|TRBV10-3|NA|NA
TGTGCCATCAGTGAGTCGAGGGGGAATGAGCAGTTCTTC
CAISESRGNEQFF
>TRBJ2-3|TRBV5-6|NA|few
TGTGCCAGCAGCCCCCTTCGACAGTACACAGATACGCAGTATTTT
CASSPLRQYTDTQYF
>TRBJ1-5|TRBV4-3|NA|NA
TGCGCCAGCAGCTCCGGATTGGGGAGCGGGCAGCCCCAGCATTTT
CASSSGLGSGQPQHF
>TRBJ1-3|TRBV4-2|NA|NA
TGTGCCAGCAGCCAAGACGACAGAGCCTCTGGAAACACCATATATTTT
CASSQDDRASGNTIYF
>TRBJ2-7|TRBV4-2|NA|NA
TGTGCCAGCAGCCAAGATCAAGCGGCAGGGGCACTTGGAGAGCAGTACTTC
CASSQDQAAGALGEQYF
>TRBJ2-7|TRBV7-8|TRBD2|NA
TGTGCCAGCAGCTTGGGGGGGGTTTGGTACGAGCAGTACTTC
CASSLGGVWYEQYF
>TRBJ2-7|TRBV29-1|NA|few
TGCAGCGTTTCTAACCTAGGCTCCTACGAGCAGTACTTC
CSVSNLGSYEQYF
>TRBJ1-5|TRBV2|NA|NA
TGTGCCAGCAGTGATGCGGGAGGTGGACAGCCCCAGCATTTT
CASSDAGGGQPQHF